This T cell receptor (beta chain) stems from a study of T-cell memory formation after mild COVID-19 (dated by TCRdb to the early 2020s). Concerning the study at large: Most TCR sequence clusters were specific to one of the two donors. In a couple of donors, T-cell clones that expanded and contracted after mild COVID-19 were followed by sequencing TCRalpha and TCRbeta repertoires longitudinally. The cohort was made up of two young adult volunteers, one female and one male, who were previously healthy.

Many counts were recorded for this clonotype. Its antigen is not yet known. Per-base qualities were not stored, and no clone one base away is much larger. From its cysteine to its phenylalanine, the CDR3 spans 15 amino acids. The DNA shown is the 45-base CDR3, in frame from base 1. Looking up the germline V gene (reference sequence) yields CDR1 PRHDT and CDR2 FYEKMQ. The junction shows trimming of 2 bases on V and 4 bases on J, plus 11 bases between the germline ends. On the study overall, not on this receptor specifically: From day 15 to 85, contracting clones showed balanced CD4/CD8 phenotypes, whereas a second wave of clones that expanded from day 15 to 37 leaned towards CD4+. The study covered only two mild cases, and larger cohorts including severe cases with pre-infection samples were considered necessary. Contracting CD4+ clones were located mainly in the CM and EM memory subsets, whereas CD8+ clones were found to be enriched in EMRA. The second-wave clones that peaked on day 37 were not confirmed to be SARS-CoV-2 specific. Some responding clones were detected in pre-infection memory, suggesting pre-existing cross-reactive memory T cells joined the SARS-CoV-2 response.

For sequencing, an Illumina NovaSeq 6000 was employed. TCRalpha and TCRbeta cDNA libraries were constructed by 5'RACE with constant-segment primers, with sample barcodes and unique molecular identifiers being introduced. Trizol reagent was used to extract RNA from every sample. Libraries were amplified in two PCR steps, with a second sample barcode and Illumina TruSeq adapters added in the second step. Sequencing of libraries was performed on an Illumina NovaSeq with 2 x 150 bp paired-end reads. The published analysis was carried out like this. Demultiplexing of reads and collapsing into UMI-guided consensus sequences were performed with migec v1.2.7. Using mixcr v2.1.11, UMI consensuses were aligned to TRA and TRB V and J templates and then assembled into clonotypes. A clonotype was counted as expanded or contracted only if both edgeR and NoisET called the change significant, with noise models trained on biological replicates. For edgeR calls, a false discovery rate-adjusted p below 0.01 and a log2 fold-change threshold of 1 were applied. As an exploratory analysis of dynamics, PCA with hierarchical clustering was applied to max-normalized trajectories of the 1000 most abundant clonotypes. Each responding clone was given a CD4 or CD8 phenotype based on the CD4+ and CD8+ repertoires, which had been sequenced separately. TCRdb reanalyzed the raw reads on its own, using fastp at Q25 for trimming and MiXCR for clone calling, and kept in-frame beta chains. Rows with a matching CDR3 protein are joined into one entry that keeps the most common DNA and genes. These V and J calls rely on TCRdb rather than the paper's analysis. The sample table holds about 16,000 distinct CDR3 sequences, of which roughly 25% were seen once. The ten largest clones take up more than 55% of the sample.

Ficoll-Paque density gradient centrifugation was the method used to isolate PBMCs. Rearrangement joined TRBV13 to TRBJ1-4, with no confident D gene call. The sample comprised PBMCs or a T cell subset sorted from them (not recorded which). The TCR was taken from a man in his late teens or twenties who had mild COVID-19 (a few samples of this study predate the infection). The sample titles of this study are shuffled in the database, so cell type and time point are left out; the donor was told from shared clones. The sequence in DNA is TGTGCCAGCAGCTTACGAGCAGTGATTAATGAAAAACTGTTTTTT. It translates as CASSLRAVINEKLFF.